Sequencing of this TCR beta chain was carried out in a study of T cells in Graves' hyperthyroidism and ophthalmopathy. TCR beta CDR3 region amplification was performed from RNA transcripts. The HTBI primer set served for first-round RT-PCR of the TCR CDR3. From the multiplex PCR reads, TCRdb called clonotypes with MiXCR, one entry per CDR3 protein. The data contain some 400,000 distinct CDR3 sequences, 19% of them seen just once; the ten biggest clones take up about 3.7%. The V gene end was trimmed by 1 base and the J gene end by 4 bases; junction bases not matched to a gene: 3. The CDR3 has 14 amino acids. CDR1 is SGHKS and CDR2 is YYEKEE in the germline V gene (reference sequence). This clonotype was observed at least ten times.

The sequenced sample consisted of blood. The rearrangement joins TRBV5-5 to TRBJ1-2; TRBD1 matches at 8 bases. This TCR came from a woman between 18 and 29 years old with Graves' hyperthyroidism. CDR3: CASSLTGTGYGYTF. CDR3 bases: TGTGCCAGCAGCTTGACTGGGACAGGCTATGGCTACACCTTC.